Here is one T cell receptor (beta chain) with its context. Its antigen is undetermined. This specimen belongs to a study of shared clonotypes between healthy human individuals. Broader study findings: An anticipated effect of sequencing depth on clonotype sharing among donors was recognized. The study found about 5% of naive CD4 clonotypes shared across a handful of donors.

Germline V CDR1 and CDR2: MNHEY, SVGAGI. Trimming pared 8 bases from V and 8 bases from J, leaving 15 bases between. CDR3 length: 12 amino acids. At the deep level, the assay was run. Assay used: immunoSEQ multiplex PCR; TCRdb lists only in-frame clones, some missing. The data show about 2 million clones, over 85% seen once. Sequenced input: naive CD4+ T cells sorted from blood. Indicated subset: CD45RA+ positively selected. The rearrangement uses TRBV6-5 and TRBJ1-2; tentative D call: TRBD1 (6 bases). The receptor was derived from a man between 18 and 35 years old in good health. CDR3 sequence reads: CASARQDGGYTF. CDR3 bases: TGTGCCAGCGCCAGACAGGACGGCGGCTACACCTTC.